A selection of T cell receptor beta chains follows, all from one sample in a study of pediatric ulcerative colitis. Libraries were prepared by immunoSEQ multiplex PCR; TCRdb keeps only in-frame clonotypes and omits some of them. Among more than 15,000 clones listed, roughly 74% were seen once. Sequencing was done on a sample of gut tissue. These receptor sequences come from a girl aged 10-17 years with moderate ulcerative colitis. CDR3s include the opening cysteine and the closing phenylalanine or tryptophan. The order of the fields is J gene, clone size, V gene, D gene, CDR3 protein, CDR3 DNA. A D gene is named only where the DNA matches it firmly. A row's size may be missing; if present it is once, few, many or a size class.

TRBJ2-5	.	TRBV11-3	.	CASSFAPGETQYF	TGTGCCAGCAGCTTCGCCCCGGGGGAGACCCAGTACTTC
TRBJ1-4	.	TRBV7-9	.	CASSLGTSSSEKLFF	TGTGCCAGCAGCTTAGGTACCAGTTCGTCTGAAAAACTGTTTTTT
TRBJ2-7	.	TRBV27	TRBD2	CASSPRSGGVLYEQYF	TGTGCCAGCAGTCCCCGTAGCGGGGGGGTTCTCTACGAGCAGTACTTC
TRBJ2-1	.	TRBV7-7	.	CASSQRSGAEQFF	TGTGCTAGCAGCCAAAGGTCTGGAGCTGAGCAGTTCTTC
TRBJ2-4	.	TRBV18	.	CASSPQVGSAKNIQYF	TGTGCCAGCTCACCCCAGGTGGGATCCGCCAAAAACATTCAGTACTTC
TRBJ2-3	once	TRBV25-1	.	CASSEYSGGGTDTQYF	TGTGCCAGCAGTGAATATTCAGGGGGGGGCACAGATACGCAGTATTTT
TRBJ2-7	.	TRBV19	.	CASSIRQRTYEQYF	TGTGCCAGTAGTATACGCCAGCGCACCTACGAGCAGTACTTC
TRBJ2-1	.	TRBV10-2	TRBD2	CASSGLVSGGYNEQFF	TGCGCCAGCAGTGGGTTAGTTAGCGGGGGCTACAATGAGCAGTTCTTC
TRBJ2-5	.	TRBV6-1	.	CASSEAIRSRTQETQYF	TGTGCCAGCAGTGAAGCTATTAGGTCGCGCACTCAAGAGACCCAGTACTTC
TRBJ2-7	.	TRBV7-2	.	CASSRLSPGSSYEQYF	TGTGCCAGCAGCCGCCTCTCTCCGGGATCCTCCTACGAGCAGTACTTC
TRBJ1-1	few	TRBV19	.	CASSPDGGRGEAFF	TGTGCCAGTAGTCCGGATGGGGGAAGGGGTGAAGCTTTCTTT
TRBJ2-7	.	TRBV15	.	CATSRDRDGGSEQYF	TGTGCCACCAGCAGAGATCGGGACGGAGGGTCCGAGCAGTACTTC
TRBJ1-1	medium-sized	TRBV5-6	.	CASSLWGENEEAFF	TGTGCCAGCAGCTTGTGGGGGGAAAACGAGGAAGCTTTCTTT
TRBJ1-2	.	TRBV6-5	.	CASRLLQGWRGYTF	TGTGCCAGCAGACTACTCCAGGGCTGGCGTGGCTACACCTTC
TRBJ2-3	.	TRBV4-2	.	CASSSLPNSPSFADTQYF	TGTGCCAGCAGTTCACTCCCTAACAGTCCTTCCTTCGCAGATACGCAGTATTTT
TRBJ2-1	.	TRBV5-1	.	CASSLGTGSIYNEQFF	TGCGCCAGCAGCTTGGGGACGGGATCGATTTACAATGAGCAGTTCTTC
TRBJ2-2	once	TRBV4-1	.	CASSQPGLNTGELFF	TGCGCCAGCAGCCAACCTGGCCTGAACACCGGGGAGCTGTTTTTT
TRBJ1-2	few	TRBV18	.	CASSPPLESGVVDTF	TGTGCCAGCTCACCCCCGTTGGAATCCGGAGTTGTGGACACCTTC
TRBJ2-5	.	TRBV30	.	CAWGLGSVFQTQYF	TGTGCCTGGGGGCTCGGCTCAGTTTTTCAGACCCAGTACTTC
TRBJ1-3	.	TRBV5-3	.	CARSAPDIPGHMDLSGNTIYF	TGTGCCAGAAGCGCCCCTGACATTCCGGGACACATGGACCTCTCTGGAAACACCATATATTTT
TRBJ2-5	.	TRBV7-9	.	CASIQDTVGTQYF	TGTGCCAGCATCCAAGACACTGTGGGGACCCAGTACTTC
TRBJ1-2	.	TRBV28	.	CASRGGRARGYTF	TGTGCCAGCAGAGGAGGACGGGCTAGAGGCTACACCTTC
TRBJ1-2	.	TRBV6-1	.	CASRDGPGGGYTF	TGTGCCAGCAGGGACGGGCCGGGCGGCGGCTACACCTTC
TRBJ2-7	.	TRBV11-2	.	CASSLGRIYEQYF	TGTGCCAGCAGCTTGGGCAGAATCTACGAGCAGTACTTC
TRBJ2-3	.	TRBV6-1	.	CASSEGRRGPARDTQYF	TGTGCCAGCAGTGAAGGGCGGCGGGGACCCGCCAGGGATACGCAGTATTTT
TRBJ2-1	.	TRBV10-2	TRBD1	CASRVTSGTGGSNEQFF	TGCGCCAGCAGGGTGACTTCCGGGACAGGGGGCTCCAATGAGCAGTTCTTC
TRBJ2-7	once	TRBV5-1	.	CASSSPSSGAGYEQYF	TGCGCCAGCAGTTCTCCATCTTCGGGAGCGGGCTACGAGCAGTACTTC
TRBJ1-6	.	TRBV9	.	CASSSTGLGSPLHF	TGTGCCAGCAGCTCAACAGGGTTGGGTTCACCCCTCCACTTT
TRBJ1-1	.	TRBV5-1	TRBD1	CASSQRTGGTEAFF	TGCGCCAGCAGCCAGAGGACAGGGGGCACTGAAGCTTTCTTT
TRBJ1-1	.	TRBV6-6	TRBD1	CASSKQGRDTEAFF	TGTGCCAGCAGTAAACAGGGGAGGGACACTGAAGCTTTCTTT
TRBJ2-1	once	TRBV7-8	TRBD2	CASSFQASGRGGLYNEQFF	TGTGCCAGCAGCTTTCAAGCTAGCGGGAGAGGGGGACTATACAATGAGCAGTTCTTC
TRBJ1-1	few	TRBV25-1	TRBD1	CASRADRVGRGTEAFF	TGTGCCAGCAGGGCTGACAGGGTAGGTCGGGGCACTGAAGCTTTCTTT
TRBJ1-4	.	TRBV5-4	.	CASSTGGSNEKLFF	TGTGCCAGCAGCACGGGGGGGTCTAATGAAAAACTGTTTTTT
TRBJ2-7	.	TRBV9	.	CASSPHGGSHYEQYF	TGTGCCAGCAGCCCCCACGGCGGCAGCCACTACGAGCAGTACTTC
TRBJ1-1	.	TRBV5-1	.	CASSTDGLNTEAFF	TGCGCCAGCAGCACCGACGGACTGAACACTGAAGCTTTCTTT
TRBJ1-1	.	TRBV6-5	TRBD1	CASSPRQGMNTEAFF	TGTGCCAGCAGCCCAAGACAGGGGATGAACACTGAAGCTTTCTTT
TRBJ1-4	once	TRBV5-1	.	CASSLVGASLDEKLFF	TGCGCCAGCAGCTTGGTTGGGGCCTCACTCGATGAAAAACTGTTTTTT
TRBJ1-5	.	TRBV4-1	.	CASSPTLGRSQPQHF	TGCGCCAGCAGCCCTACACTCGGTCGGAGTCAGCCCCAGCATTTT
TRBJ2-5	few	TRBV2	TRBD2	CASSGVAGAGETQYF	TGTGCCAGCAGCGGGGTAGCGGGAGCGGGGGAGACCCAGTACTTC
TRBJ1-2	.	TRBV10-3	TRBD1	CASSARDRVVLYGYTF	TGTGCCAGCAGTGCCCGGGACAGGGTTGTTTTGTATGGCTACACCTTC
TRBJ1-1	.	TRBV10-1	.	CASSEQTGVNTEAFF	TGCGCCAGCAGTGAGCAGACAGGCGTGAACACTGAAGCTTTCTTT
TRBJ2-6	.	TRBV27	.	CASGSGLTTAGANVLTF	TGTGCCAGCGGGTCCGGCCTAACTACTGCTGGGGCCAACGTCCTGACTTTC
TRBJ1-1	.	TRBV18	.	CASSPDSMNTEAFF	TGTGCCAGCTCACCCGACAGCATGAACACTGAAGCTTTCTTT
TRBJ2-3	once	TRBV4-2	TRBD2	CASSPPEASGGTKYF	TGTGCCAGCAGCCCCCCGGAGGCTAGCGGGGGGACGAAGTATTTT
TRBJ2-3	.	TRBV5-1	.	CASSLQSSPLGTDTQYF	TGCGCCAGCAGCTTGCAGTCTAGCCCGTTGGGCACAGATACGCAGTATTTT
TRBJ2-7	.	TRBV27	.	CASSLLGEGGTQQYF	TGTGCCAGCAGTTTATTGGGAGAGGGGGGTACGCAGCAGTACTTC
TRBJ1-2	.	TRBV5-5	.	CASSLGTTNYGYTF	TGTGCCAGCAGCTTGGGCACTACTAACTATGGCTACACCTTC
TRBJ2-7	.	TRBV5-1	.	CASSLAGSRRGYEQYF	TGCGCCAGCAGCTTGGCGGGGTCTCGAAGGGGCTACGAGCAGTACTTC
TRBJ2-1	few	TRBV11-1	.	CASSLGGASYNEQFF	TGTGCCAGCAGCTTAGGCGGGGCTTCCTACAATGAGCAGTTCTTC
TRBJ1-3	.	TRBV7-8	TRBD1	CASSRTGYSGNTIYF	TGTGCCAGCAGCCGGACAGGGTATTCTGGAAACACCATATATTTT
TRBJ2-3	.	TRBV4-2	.	CASSQGTVYTDTQYF	TGTGCCAGCAGCCAAGGAACAGTATACACAGATACGCAGTATTTT
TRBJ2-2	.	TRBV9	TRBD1	CASSAGIRQGVGTGELFF	TGTGCCAGCAGCGCCGGAATTCGACAGGGGGTTGGCACCGGGGAGCTGTTTTTT